In its sample, the clone carrying this T cell receptor (beta chain) was seen once. Its antigen is unknown. One end of the junction varies from germline; a read error may be responsible. TCRdb independently ran MiXCR on the 5' RACE reads; one entry per CDR3 protein. The sample records about 43,000 distinct CDR3 sequences, 22% being singletons. Cells sorted as Tregs were CD4+, CD25+ and CD127-/low. The CDR3 extends over 13 amino acids. In germline, CDR1 is MNHNY, CDR2 SVGAGI (reference sequence). Study results and limitations: The larger cohort examined one V-J beta rearrangement, not whole repertoires. Tumor Treg TCRs overlapped most with tumor naive CD4+ cells. The TCR gene usage of tumor memory CD4+ T cells clustered together with blood and lymph node memory CD4+ cells and with lymph node naive CD4+ cells.

The chain employs TRBV6-6 and TRBJ2-1, with 7 positions matching TRBD1. This TCR came from a female donor with breast cancer. Input material: Tregs sorted from a lymph node. CDR3 sequence (DNA): TGTGCCAGCAGTCACGACAGGGTTCATGATCAGTTCTTC. As protein: CASSHDRVHDQFF.